This is a list of T cell receptor beta chains from one sample in a study of T cell repertoires in ileal Crohn's disease. Profiled with immunoSEQ multiplex PCR; TCRdb holds only in-frame clones, not every one. The sample records around 15,000 clones, 70% to 90% being singletons. Sequencing was done on a sample of ileal tissue. The receptors derive from an adult with Crohn's disease. Both conserved end residues are trimmed from each CDR3.

cdr3_aa j_call cdr3_length v_call
ASSNRVGNTEAF TRBJ1-1 12 TRBV27
ASKYGYYEQY TRBJ2-7 10 TRBV7-9
ASSLDRISGANVLT TRBJ2-6 14 TRBV5-4
ASRGTFYGYT TRBJ1-2 10 TRBV27
ASSHEKRDTEAF TRBJ1-1 12 TRBV4-1
ASSATARGELF TRBJ2-2 11 TRBV2
SVAGGGNSPLH TRBJ1-6 11 TRBV29-1
ASSEELSPETQY TRBJ2-5 12 TRBV2
ASSLGQDAYEQY TRBJ2-7 12 TRBV19
ASSRPAGTGLEWEQY TRBJ2-7 15 TRBV4-1
ASSVRDRLY TRBJ1-4 9 TRBV19
AWSGGSPLH TRBJ1-6 9 TRBV30
ASSDLRESDTQY TRBJ2-3 12 TRBV10-2
ASSVEEGYTEAF TRBJ1-1 12 TRBV9
AWSRGLGANVLT TRBJ2-6 12 TRBV30
ASSGTGDTEAF TRBJ1-1 11 TRBV19
ATAQGGPNTEAF TRBJ1-1 12 TRBV7-3
ASSFGGRPYEQY TRBJ2-7 12 TRBV7-2
ASSEVTSGVQETQY TRBJ2-5 14 TRBV2
ASSYVQETQY TRBJ2-5 10 TRBV2
ASRTEDNTEAF TRBJ1-1 11 TRBV2
ASTERGNYEQY TRBJ2-7 11 TRBV25-1
ASSSDSSGVSTDTQY TRBJ2-3 15 TRBV7-9
ASSLFGTGRNTIY TRBJ1-3 13 TRBV28
ASSAQGQGADGNTIY TRBJ1-3 15 TRBV18
ASSVGREAF TRBJ1-1 9 TRBV6-1
ASSLGLAGVPYQEAQY TRBJ2-5 16 TRBV11-1
ASSPGGTGELF TRBJ2-2 11 TRBV5-1
ARGDLVDRESTEAF TRBJ1-1 14 TRBV6-4
ASRDKGGSGNTIY TRBJ1-3 13 TRBV27
ASSDDRGITEAF TRBJ1-1 12 TRBV5-5
ASSEVGGGQPQH TRBJ1-5 12 TRBV6-1
ASRWGGYTEAF TRBJ1-1 11 TRBV19
ASRREGEQF TRBJ2-1 9 TRBV7-3
ASSTGTSGDRETQY TRBJ2-5 14 TRBV27
ASSRDGQGSLKAF TRBJ1-1 13 TRBV6-4
ASSPNPGRFTEAF TRBJ1-1 13 TRBV4-1
ASSLSGQGIDGYT TRBJ1-2 13 TRBV7-3
ASSPGGRNQPQH TRBJ1-5 12 TRBV28
ASSDRSKQY TRBJ2-7 9 TRBV7-2
ASSILGGSGNTIY TRBJ1-3 13 TRBV9